One and the same sample provided the 28 T cell receptor beta chains below, sequenced in a study of Graves' ophthalmopathy and Graves' hyperthyroidism. TCR beta CDR3 amplification used RNA transcripts. The first round was an RT-PCR with HTBI primers, and the second round was a multiplex PCR. TCRdb re-derived calls from the multiplex PCR reads in MiXCR, one entry per CDR3 protein. Of 580,000 or so distinct CDR3 sequences detected, roughly 40% appear once; the ten largest clones hold approximately 4.1%. Sequencing was done on a sample of peripheral blood or thyroid tissue (not recorded which). The receptors here all came from an adult man with Graves' hyperthyroidism.

This clonotype was counted between two and nine times. This chain links TRBV4-1 with TRBJ1-2; tentative D call: TRBD1 (5 bases). Germline loops: CDR1 MGHRA, CDR2 YSYEKL. The CDR3 is 15 amino acids. Deletions cut 0 bases from V and 5 bases from J, with 13 bases between. CDR3 sequence: CASSQDRSREYGYTF. CDR3 nucleotides: TGCGCCAGCAGCCAAGATCGCTCCAGGGAATATGGCTACACCTTC.

The chain uses TRBV7-2 and TRBJ2-7; D gene unclear. The J call may be faulty, since TRBJ2-1 better matches the DNA end. There are 11 residues in the CDR3. Germline V gene lookup returns CDR1 SGHTA and CDR2 FQGNSA. The chain's CDR3 is CASSLLHEQFF. CDR3 DNA sequence: TGTGCCAGCAGCCTTTTGCATGAGCAGTTCTTC.

This chain uses TRBV5-4 with TRBJ1-4, with D unresolved. This CDR3 has 15 residues. V gave up 0 bases and J gave up 7 bases, with 13 bases separating them. CDR1 SGHNT and CDR2 YYREEE come from the germline V gene (reference sequence). The CDR3 sequence is CASSLDGSRVEKLFF. CDR3 nucleotide sequence: TGTGCCAGCAGCTTGGATGGGTCGCGCGTTGAAAAACTGTTTTTT.

This clonotype has ten or more counts. The chain uses TRBV7-9 and TRBJ1-6; TRBD1 matches at 10 bases. Trimming removed 5 bases from V and 2 bases from J; junction bases left unmatched: 9. CDR3 size: 18 residues. Germline V gene sequence: CDR1 SEHNR, CDR2 FQNEAQ (reference sequence). The CDR3 nucleotides are TGTGCCAGCAGCGTCGGGACAGGGGATGAGACCTATAATTCACCCCTCCACTTT. It translates to CASSVGTGDETYNSPLHF.

This clonotype was seen at least ten times. The junction shows a germline mismatch at one end, possibly a read error. The V gene is TRBV7-7, the J gene TRBJ2-5; possible D gene TRBD1, 6 bases. The germline V gene has CDR1 SSHAT and CDR2 FNYEAQ (reference sequence). This CDR3 is built from 15 residues. The CDR3 here is CASSLKQGPQETQYF. The DNA of the CDR3 is TGTGCTAGCAGTCTGAAACAGGGACCCCAAGAGACCCAGTACTTC.

This clonotype was recorded at least ten times. The genes are TRBV5-1 and TRBJ1-2; D remains ambiguous. Trimming took off 0 bases at V and 2 bases at J, with 14 bases between the two ends. Germline V CDR1 and CDR2: SGHRS, YFSETQ. CDR3 size: 16 residues. CDR3 DNA sequence: TGCGCCAGCAGCTTGGGACGGGCTACCACAAACTATGGCTACACCTTC. This sequence encodes CASSLGRATTNYGYTF.

The chain uses TRBV2 and TRBJ1-2; no definite D call. The CDR3 runs 15 residues. Deletions cut 1 base from V and 7 bases from J, with 16 bases between. Germline V lookup: CDR1 SNHLY, CDR2 FYNNEI. Here the CDR3 reads CASSEVWTMVGGYTF. The CDR3 DNA reads TGTGCCAGCAGTGAAGTGTGGACCATGGTGGGTGGCTACACCTTC.

This clonotype was recorded a few times. V and J are TRBV19 and TRBJ1-5; a weak D match, TRBD1 (6 bases). CDR3 length equals 16 residues. Per germline, CDR1 LNHDA and CDR2 SQIVND (reference sequence). Trimming stripped 7 bases from V and 7 bases from J, with 23 bases between. CDR3 nucleotides: TGTGCCAGTACCCTAGGGGGGACATTAAACAACCAGCCCCAGCATTTT. This codes for CASTLGGTLNNQPQHF.

This clonotype was detected only a few times. This chain joins TRBV20-1 and TRBJ2-2, with D possibly called TRBD1 or TRBD2 (5 bases each). This CDR3 is built from 19 residues. Germline V gene sequence: CDR1 DFQATT, CDR2 SNEGSKA (reference sequence). Trimming removed 6 bases from V and 6 bases from J, with 32 bases in between. The chain's CDR3 is CSASSPYDSKGTPSGELFF. DNA of the CDR3: TGCAGTGCCAGTTCACCGTACGACAGCAAAGGGACGCCCTCCGGGGAGCTGTTTTTT.

This clonotype was counted a few times. The chain combines TRBV9 with TRBJ1-1; 10 bases align to TRBD1. The germline V gene has CDR1 SGDLS and CDR2 YYNGEE. The CDR3 totals 14 residues. J was trimmed by 5 bases and V by 3 bases; bases with no gene match: 4. The CDR3 DNA sequence: TGTGCCAGCAGCGCGTGGGACAGGGGAACTGAAGCTTTCTTT. Translating gives CASSAWDRGTEAFF. The full variable domain, with the rest looked up from reference TRBV9 and TRBJ1-1, is DSGVTQTPKHLITATGQRVTLRCSPRSGDLSVYWYQQSLDQGLQFLIQYYNGEERAKGNILERFSAQQFPDLHSELNLSSLELGDSALYFCASSAWDRGTEAFFGQGTRLTVV.

The rearrangement uses TRBV20-1 and TRBJ1-2, with D perhaps matching TRBD1 (5 bases). The germline gives CDR1 DFQATT, CDR2 SNEGSKA (reference sequence). Trimming took 0 bases from V and 4 from J, leaving 24 bases between them. The CDR3 has 18 residues. The CDR3 reads CSARDLGRDRRQGYGYTF. CDR3 in DNA: TGCAGTGCTAGAGATTTGGGCCGAGACAGACGGCAGGGCTATGGCTACACCTTC.

This clonotype showed up many times. The chain has TRBV20-1 and TRBJ1-2; D might be TRBD1 (5 bases). The CDR3 extends over 15 amino acids. The V gene lost 4 bases and the J gene lost 6 bases, with 21 bases spanning the gap. CDR1 and CDR2 from the germline V gene are DFQATT and SNEGSKA (reference sequence). The chain's CDR3 is CSANDQGGGVDGYTF. The CDR3 region has the DNA TGCAGTGCTAATGACCAAGGCGGGGGGGTGGATGGCTACACCTTC.

This clonotype was recorded once. The DNA for the CDR3 is TGCAGTGCTAACCCGGGACTAGCGGCCAAGTACCAAGAGACCCAGCATTTT. It encodes CSANPGLAAKYQETQHF. This rearrangement joins TRBV20-1 to TRBJ1-5; D possibly corresponds to TRBD1 (5 bases). CDR1 and CDR2 (germline): DFQATT, SNEGSKA (reference sequence). Trimming left V 4 bases short and J 11 bases short, with 30 bases between. The CDR3 is made up of 17 amino acids.

This clonotype has only a few counts. The rearrangement joins TRBV6-5 to TRBJ1-1; TRBD1 matches at 7 bases. V shed 6 bases and J 6 bases; nucleotides not matched to a gene: 4. The CDR3 consists of 12 residues. Per germline, CDR1 MNHEY and CDR2 SVGAGI. The CDR3, as DNA: TGTGCCAGCAGGACAGGGTTAGCTGAAGCTTTCTTT. It is translated as CASRTGLAEAFF.

The CDR3 loop is CASSHRARGSITGETGELFF. CDR3 bases: TGTGCCAGCAGTCACCGGGCCCGGGGCTCGATTACAGGGGAAACCGGGGAGCTGTTTTTT. The chain is built from TRBV2 and TRBJ2-2; 7 nucleotides align to TRBD1. This CDR3 comprises 20 residues. With 5 bases clipped from V and 5 bases from J, the junction kept 23 bases outside the gene matches. Germline CDR1 and CDR2: SNHLY and FYNNEI.

V usage is TRBV20-1 and J usage is TRBJ2-7, with 9 bases lining up with TRBD1. V lost 1 base and J lost 5; bases outside the gene matches: 15. Germline-derived CDR1 and CDR2 are DFQATT and SNEGSKA (reference sequence). The CDR3 covers 17 residues. The CDR3 sequence is CSARGAGQGIVIDEQYF. Here the CDR3 DNA reads TGCAGTGCTAGAGGGGCCGGACAGGGGATAGTCATCGACGAGCAGTACTTC.

The chain uses TRBV29-1 and TRBJ1-2; maybe TRBD1 (5 bases). Per germline, CDR1 SQVTM and CDR2 ANQGSEA. This CDR3 spans 14 amino acids. In DNA, the CDR3 is TGCAGTCACGACCCGGGACTCCTCAGAGATGGCTACACCTTC. It yields the protein CSHDPGLLRDGYTF.

To note about this clonotype: A read error is possible here, since a much larger clone lies one base away. The V and J genes are TRBV7-3 and TRBJ2-5, with D hard to call. CDR1 is SGHTA and CDR2 is FQGTGA in the germline V gene. The CDR3 totals 11 residues. The CDR3 reads CGSNRWGTQYF. In DNA form, the CDR3 reads TGTGGCAGCAACCGATGGGGGACCCAGTACTTC.

This rearrangement joins TRBV5-1 to TRBJ1-5, with TRBD1 as a possible D gene (5 bases). Per the germline V gene, CDR1 is SGHRS and CDR2 is YFSETQ. The CDR3 is 17 amino acids. V was pared by 0 bases and J by 0 bases, with 13 bases between. CDR3 amino acids: CASSLGTTGRSNQPQHF. Written as DNA, the CDR3 is TGCGCCAGCAGCTTGGGGACCACGGGGCGTAGCAATCAGCCCCAGCATTTT.

The genes are TRBV6-5 and TRBJ1-5, with D possibly matching TRBD1 (5 bases). V was trimmed by 3 bases and J by 4 bases, leaving 10 bases between them. The germline gives CDR1 MNHEY, CDR2 SVGAGI. The CDR3 is 14 residues long. CDR3 loop: CASSYPGVNQPQHF. The CDR3 nucleotides read TGTGCCAGCAGTTATCCGGGGGTAAATCAGCCCCAGCATTTT.

V is TRBV2 and J is TRBJ2-3, with TRBD2 matching 11 bases. The CDR3 is 15 amino acids. The V and J ends lost 4 bases and 4 bases, in that order; junction bases with no gene match: 4. Germline V gene lookup returns CDR1 SNHLY and CDR2 FYNNEI. CDR3 sequence reads: CASSGGTSGSDTQYF. In DNA, the CDR3 is TGTGCCAGCAGTGGGGGGACTAGCGGCTCAGATACGCAGTATTTT. The full variable domain, its missing parts supplied by reference TRBV2 and TRBJ2-3, is EPEVTQTPSHQVTQMGQEVILRCVPISNHLYFYWYRQILGQKVEFLVSFYNNEISEKSEIFDDQFSVERPDGSNFTLKIRSTKLEDSAMYFCASSGGTSGSDTQYFGPGTRLTVL.

This chain links TRBV29-1 with TRBJ1-2, with 7 bases lining up with TRBD1. The length of the CDR3 is 14 residues. The V gene's germline CDR1 is SQVTM and CDR2 ANQGSEA. With V trimmed by 7 bases and J by 5 bases, 13 bases remained unmatched. The CDR3 here is CSAPSTGFRYGYTF. CDR3 DNA: TGCAGCGCTCCGTCGACAGGGTTTCGGTATGGCTACACCTTC.

The chain employs TRBV27 and TRBJ1-5; D unresolved. Trimming removed 3 bases from V and 7 bases from J, with 13 bases in between. Germline CDR1 reads MNHEY; CDR2 reads SMNVEV (reference sequence). The CDR3 has 14 amino acids. The CDR3 loop is CASSLLSVQQPQHF. In DNA form, the CDR3 reads TGTGCCAGCAGTTTGCTCTCGGTACAACAGCCCCAGCATTTT.

This chain uses TRBV7-2 with TRBJ1-5; D perhaps matches TRBD1 (6 bases). The CDR3 extends over 14 amino acids. With 3 bases removed from V and 6 bases from J, the gap between germline ends came to 12 bases. Germline assignment: CDR1 SGHTA and CDR2 FQGNSA. CDR3 loop: CASSFLPQGQPQHF. Written as DNA, the CDR3 is TGTGCCAGCAGCTTTCTCCCACAGGGTCAGCCCCAGCATTTT.

The chain employs TRBV11-2 and TRBJ1-5; 9 bases are a match to TRBD1. The CDR3 extends over 15 amino acids. CDR1 is SGHAT, CDR2 FQNNGV, per germline. Trimming at V came to 5 bases and at J to 5 bases, leaving 7 bases not matched to a gene. The CDR3 DNA reads as TGTGCCAGCAGCCTAATGGGACAGGGAGATCAGCCCCAGCATTTT. This sequence encodes CASSLMGQGDQPQHF.

The chain links TRBV12-3 or TRBV12-4 to TRBJ1-6; no clear D gene. V was pared by 4 bases and J by 9 bases, with 16 bases between. This CDR3 has 15 amino acids. The CDR3 DNA is TGTGCCAGCAGTTCCCGTGGTATCGACCCTTCACCCCTCCACTTT. As protein: CASSSRGIDPSPLHF.

This clonotype was observed a few times. The rearrangement links TRBV2 to TRBJ2-7; D might be TRBD2 (5 bases). Trimming pared 7 bases from V and 2 bases from J, leaving 15 bases between. The CDR3 contains 14 residues. Germline assignment: CDR1 SNHLY and CDR2 FYNNEI. This chain's CDR3 is CASTRTESAYEQYF. The CDR3 DNA reads TGTGCCAGCACTCGGACTGAGAGCGCCTACGAGCAGTACTTC.

V and J are TRBV29-1 and TRBJ1-2; D gene ambiguous. Germline-derived CDR1 and CDR2 are SQVTM and ANQGSEA. The ends were cut back, 8 bases at V and 6 bases at J, with 10 bases in the middle. CDR3 length equals 10 residues. The CDR3 is CSLGQHGYTF. In DNA form, the CDR3 reads TGCAGCCTTGGGCAGCATGGCTACACCTTC.